These 6 T cell receptor beta chains were sequenced from one sample in a study of T cells in tuberculosis listed by TCRdb under 2018. The method was the immunoSEQ multiplex PCR assay. The source is immuneACCESS, and TCRdb retained only in-frame sequences with V and J called. Part of the clones is not carried over; for the studies checked, unresolved V genes explain less than half of this, and the remainder is unexplained. The sample table lists 20,000 to 25,000 clones, more than 90% of them with a count of one. Jointly, the top ten make up roughly 17% of the sample. Specimen: PBMCs. These receptors came from a donor aged 10-29 years with latent tuberculosis or without tuberculosis infection. Some clones in this sample may be carry-over from other donors' samples.

The chain has TRBV10-1 and TRBJ2-3, with D possibly TRBD1 on 7 matching bases. Looked up from germline, CDR1 is WNHNN and CDR2 is SYGVQD (reference sequence). V gave up 4 bases and J gave up 4 bases, with 15 bases separating them. CDR3 length: 15 amino acids. The CDR3 is CASSVGGGASDTQYF. CDR3 bases: TGCGCCAGCAGTGTTGGAGGGGGCGCGTCAGATACGCAGTATTTT.

The chain joins TRBV15 to TRBJ2-5; D remains unclear. Germline CDR1 and CDR2: LNHNV and YYDKDF (reference sequence). Trimming shortened V by 0 bases and J by 2 bases, and 4 bases separated the two germline ends. This CDR3 has 13 residues. CDR3 loop: CATSRERQETQYF. Here the CDR3 DNA reads TGTGCCACCAGCAGAGAGAGGCAAGAGACCCAGTACTTC. Using reference TRBV15 and TRBJ2-5 for the parts outside the CDR3, the full variable domain is DAMVIQNPRYQVTQFGKPVTLSCSQTLNHNVMYWYQQKSSQAPKLLFHYYDKDFNNEADTPDNFQSRRPNTSFCFLDIRSPGLGDTAMYLCATSRERQETQYFGPGTRLLVL.

The chain links TRBV19 to TRBJ2-7; 7 bases align to TRBD1. The CDR3 has 14 residues. Germline V gene data show CDR1 as LNHDA and CDR2 as SQIVND (reference sequence). Trimming at V came to 6 bases and at J to 1 base, leaving 6 bases not matched to a gene. As DNA, the CDR3 is TGTGCCAGTAGCCCCACAGGGGTTTCCTACGAGCAGTACTTC. Encoded protein: CASSPTGVSYEQYF. The full variable domain, with the rest looked up from reference TRBV19 and TRBJ2-7, is DGGITQSPKYLFRKEGQNVTLSCEQNLNHDAMYWYRQDPGQGLRLIYYSQIVNDFQKGDIAEGYSVSREKKESFPLTVTSAQKNPTAFYLCASSPTGVSYEQYFGPGTRLTVT.

This clone has only one observation. The chain employs TRBV5-1 and TRBJ2-5, with TRBD1 matching over 10 bases. CDR1 and CDR2 (germline): SGHRS, YFSETQ. This CDR3 is built from 14 residues. The V and J ends lost 5 bases and 4 bases, in that order; junction bases with no gene match: 5. The CDR3 DNA reads TGCGCCAGCAGGACAGGGGGCTTGGGAGAGACCCAGTACTTC. This translates into CASRTGGLGETQYF.

The sample holds one count of this clone. The V gene is TRBV5-1, the J gene TRBJ1-2; D possibly corresponds to TRBD1 (6 bases). The CDR3 extends over 15 amino acids. Between the trimmed V and J ends, which lost 1 base and 6 bases, there was a span of 16 bases. Germline assignment: CDR1 SGHRS and CDR2 YFSETQ. Written as DNA, the CDR3 is TGCGCCAGCAGCTTGTTTCCAACAGGGCTCGATGGCTACACCTTC. Encoded protein: CASSLFPTGLDGYTF.

The genes are TRBV4-1 and TRBJ1-6; TRBD1 might be the D (5 bases). Germline assignment: CDR1 MGHRA and CDR2 YSYEKL. V gave up 0 bases and J gave up 8 bases, with 14 bases separating them. This CDR3 has 16 residues. The CDR3 region has the DNA TGCGCCAGCAGCCAAGACGGGGGTGAACTCTATTCACCCCTCCACTTT. Encoded protein: CASSQDGGELYSPLHF.